This T cell receptor (beta chain) emerged from a study of blood T cell repertoires in COVID-19. Study overall: PBMCs, B-cell-depleted T cells, or T cells were the source of the cDNA or gDNA that made up the material.

The data were produced by immunoSEQ multiplex PCR, yet TCRdb's version contains in-frame clones alone and is incomplete. Of tens of thousands of clones detected, 80% to 95% appear once; the ten largest clones hold around 2.5%. V was pared by 2 bases and J by 0 bases, with 6 bases of the junction left unmatched. Germline V lookup: CDR1 SGHTA, CDR2 FQGTGA. This CDR3 has 16 amino acids. Sequencing was carried out using peripheral blood. V and J are TRBV7-3 and TRBJ1-1, with TRBD1 matching over 7 bases. The TCR comes from a human donor with active COVID-19. The donor label of this sample is uncertain. The CDR3 nucleotides read TGTGCCAGCAGCTTATATGGAGGGGGCCTGAACACTGAAGCTTTCTTT. Encoded protein: CASSLYGGGLNTEAFF.